The rows below give T cell receptor beta chains drawn from one sample of a study of early T cells in non-severe SARS-CoV-2 infection. TCRdb recomputed calls from the 5' RACE reads with MiXCR, one row per CDR3 protein. The top ten clones hold 4.5% to 5.5% of a sample with about 33,000 distinct CDR3 sequences, around 5.8% of them seen once. The specimen was whole blood. The receptor source for this set is an adult who was a healthcare worker with PCR-confirmed SARS-CoV-2 infection or an uninfected control (not recorded which). Each CDR3 is given without its conserved first and last residue. Fields, in order: J gene, D gene, V gene, CDR3 protein. A D gene is named only where the DNA matches it firmly.

J gene: TRBJ2-7; D gene: TRBD2; V gene: TRBV2; CDR3 protein: ASRLAGGRGYEQY
J gene: TRBJ2-1; D gene: NA; V gene: TRBV7-2; CDR3 protein: ASSPDGQYNEQF
J gene: TRBJ2-1; D gene: NA; V gene: TRBV20-1; CDR3 protein: SARVARPPNEQF
J gene: TRBJ2-5; D gene: NA; V gene: TRBV6-2/TRBV6-3; CDR3 protein: ASSYSGAAETQY
J gene: TRBJ2-3; D gene: NA; V gene: TRBV10-3; CDR3 protein: AISDLEDTQY
J gene: TRBJ1-1; D gene: NA; V gene: TRBV7-9; CDR3 protein: ASSLSGGNEAF
J gene: TRBJ1-2; D gene: NA; V gene: TRBV21-1; CDR3 protein: ASSKVPRATTYGYT
J gene: TRBJ2-5; D gene: TRBD2; V gene: TRBV29-1; CDR3 protein: SVQGLAADFIRWQETQY
J gene: TRBJ1-4; D gene: NA; V gene: TRBV30; CDR3 protein: AWDHGTVNEKLF
J gene: TRBJ2-7; D gene: NA; V gene: TRBV7-9; CDR3 protein: ASSLSRDRSSYEQY
J gene: TRBJ2-1; D gene: NA; V gene: TRBV11-2; CDR3 protein: ASSLVAREQF
J gene: TRBJ2-6; D gene: NA; V gene: TRBV29-1; CDR3 protein: SVIGSGANVLT
J gene: TRBJ1-6; D gene: TRBD1; V gene: TRBV5-1; CDR3 protein: ASSSGQAYNSPLH
J gene: TRBJ2-2; D gene: TRBD2; V gene: TRBV6-1; CDR3 protein: ASSGRYGTRETGELF
J gene: TRBJ2-7; D gene: NA; V gene: TRBV27; CDR3 protein: ASSWNLDNEQY
J gene: TRBJ2-3; D gene: TRBD2; V gene: TRBV19; CDR3 protein: ASSSLAGTDTQY
J gene: TRBJ2-7; D gene: NA; V gene: TRBV2; CDR3 protein: ASRDGRTYEQY
J gene: TRBJ1-1; D gene: NA; V gene: TRBV5-6; CDR3 protein: ASSLGGPDSALGAF
J gene: TRBJ1-1; D gene: NA; V gene: TRBV7-2; CDR3 protein: ASSLASGGRTEAF
J gene: TRBJ2-7; D gene: NA; V gene: TRBV28; CDR3 protein: ASDTGPVYEQY
J gene: TRBJ2-1; D gene: NA; V gene: TRBV4-1; CDR3 protein: ASSQEQGSIYNEQF
J gene: TRBJ2-7; D gene: NA; V gene: TRBV29-1; CDR3 protein: SVYAGSYEQY
J gene: TRBJ1-6; D gene: NA; V gene: TRBV6-5; CDR3 protein: ASSYSSSSYNSPLH
J gene: TRBJ1-1; D gene: NA; V gene: TRBV10-2; CDR3 protein: ASSEGVGTEAF
J gene: TRBJ2-4; D gene: NA; V gene: TRBV2; CDR3 protein: ASRGVSKNIQY
J gene: TRBJ2-1; D gene: NA; V gene: TRBV28; CDR3 protein: ASSLKDNEQF
J gene: TRBJ1-5; D gene: NA; V gene: TRBV19; CDR3 protein: ASSTSSGGNQPQH
J gene: TRBJ2-7; D gene: NA; V gene: TRBV11-2; CDR3 protein: ASSLAGSYEQY
J gene: TRBJ1-1; D gene: NA; V gene: TRBV9; CDR3 protein: ASSSHVGGLDTEAF
J gene: TRBJ2-1; D gene: NA; V gene: TRBV24-1; CDR3 protein: ATSVFVAGVNEQF
J gene: TRBJ2-5; D gene: NA; V gene: TRBV5-1; CDR3 protein: ASSLFPEYQETQY
J gene: TRBJ2-3; D gene: NA; V gene: TRBV10-3; CDR3 protein: AISEATADTQY
J gene: TRBJ1-1; D gene: NA; V gene: TRBV4-1; CDR3 protein: ASSQDTGRDTEAF